These T cell receptor beta chains were read from a single sample in a study of T cell responses to AZD1222 COVID-19 vaccine. Using immunoSEQ multiplex PCR, the repertoire was profiled, and TCRdb retains in-frame clones only, with some absent. Here the sample spans tens of thousands of clones, 65% to 85% being singletons. This material consisted of peripheral blood, taken on day 0 of AZD1222 vaccination. The source of these receptors is an adult in good health. CDR3s include the opening cysteine and the closing phenylalanine or tryptophan. A D gene is named only where the DNA matches it firmly. Clone size, where shown, is once, few, many, or a class for clones that have expanded.

V: TRBV28
D: TRBD1
size: .
J: TRBJ1-2
DNA: TGTGCCAGCAAGCGGACAGGGGCCAACTATGGCTACACCTTC
CDR3: CASKRTGANYGYTF

V: TRBV10-3
D: .
size: once
J: TRBJ1-6
DNA: TGTGCCATCAGTGAAGCAGCCTATAATTCACCCCTCCACTTT
CDR3: CAISEAAYNSPLHF

V: TRBV21-1
D: .
size: .
J: TRBJ2-1
DNA: TGTGCCAGCAGCAAAGGAGGGTATACCCGTTTATACAATGAGCAGTTCTTC
CDR3: CASSKGGYTRLYNEQFF

V: TRBV19
D: .
size: .
J: TRBJ1-1
DNA: TGTGCCAGTAGTAGCCAGGGCGGGACTGAAGCTTTCTTT
CDR3: CASSSQGGTEAFF

V: TRBV19
D: TRBD2
size: .
J: TRBJ2-1
DNA: TGTGCCAGTAGTTTTAGGACCGGGACTAGGGGGAATGAGCAGTTCTTC
CDR3: CASSFRTGTRGNEQFF

V: TRBV28
D: TRBD1
size: once
J: TRBJ2-5
DNA: TGTGCCAGCAGTACCTGGACAGGGGAAAAGACCCAGTACTTC
CDR3: CASSTWTGEKTQYF

V: TRBV18
D: TRBD1
size: .
J: TRBJ2-7
DNA: TGTGCCAGCTCACCAAGACAGGGGGACACTGACGAGCAGTACTTC
CDR3: CASSPRQGDTDEQYF

V: TRBV2
D: .
size: once
J: TRBJ1-6
DNA: TGTGCCAGCTCCTCAGGGCCCTATTCACCCCTCCACTTT
CDR3: CASSSGPYSPLHF

V: TRBV30
D: .
size: .
J: TRBJ1-2
DNA: TGTGCCTGGAGTCCTGCTATTGACTACACCTTC
CDR3: CAWSPAIDYTF

V: TRBV21-1
D: .
size: few
J: TRBJ1-1
DNA: TGTGCCAGGGGGGACAGGGTGAACACTGAAGCTTTCTTT
CDR3: CARGDRVNTEAFF

V: TRBV12-5
D: TRBD1
size: .
J: TRBJ2-1
DNA: TGTGCTAGTAGACAGGGGTCCTACAATGAGCAGTTCTTC
CDR3: CASRQGSYNEQFF

V: TRBV28
D: .
size: once
J: TRBJ1-1
DNA: TGTGCCAGCAGTTTCCCAGGGAACACTGAAGCTTTCTTT
CDR3: CASSFPGNTEAFF

V: TRBV7-9
D: TRBD2
size: .
J: TRBJ2-1
DNA: TGTGCCAGCAGCTCGCAAGGTAGCGGGAGCTCCTACAATGAGCAGTTCTTC
CDR3: CASSSQGSGSSYNEQFF

V: TRBV27
D: TRBD1
size: .
J: TRBJ1-1
DNA: TGTGCCAGCAGTTCCCCAGGGGGAGGGACCACTGAAGCTTTCTTT
CDR3: CASSSPGGGTTEAFF

V: TRBV29-1
D: .
size: .
J: TRBJ1-1
DNA: TGCAGCGTTGTAGGACAGACTATGAACACTGAAGCTTTCTTT
CDR3: CSVVGQTMNTEAFF

V: TRBV12-3/TRBV12-4
D: .
size: .
J: TRBJ1-2
DNA: TGTGCCAGCACCCCCCGCCCCTACTATGGCTACACCTTC
CDR3: CASTPRPYYGYTF

V: TRBV9
D: .
size: .
J: TRBJ1-6
DNA: TGTGCCAGTACCCCCGCGTGGGAGAATTCACCCCTCCACTTT
CDR3: CASTPAWENSPLHF

V: TRBV5-4
D: TRBD1
size: .
J: TRBJ2-2
DNA: TGTGCCAGCAGCTTGGATGCGACAGGGCTTCACACCGGGGAGCTGTTTTTT
CDR3: CASSLDATGLHTGELFF

V: TRBV28
D: .
size: once
J: TRBJ1-2
DNA: TGTGCCAGCAGGGGGGCCCGAGATGGCTACACCTTC
CDR3: CASRGARDGYTF

V: TRBV3-1/TRBV3-2
D: .
size: once
J: TRBJ2-7
DNA: TGTGCCAGCAGCCAAGATGACTGTACCCGGAGAACCTACGAGCAGTACTTC
CDR3: CASSQDDCTRRTYEQYF

V: TRBV18
D: .
size: few
J: TRBJ2-7
DNA: TGTGCCAGCTCCCGCCAAGGACAGTACGAGCAGTACTTC
CDR3: CASSRQGQYEQYF

V: TRBV11-1
D: TRBD1
size: few
J: TRBJ1-5
DNA: TGTGCCAGCAGCTTGGGGACAGGGCCAGATCAGCCCCAGCATTTT
CDR3: CASSLGTGPDQPQHF

V: TRBV12-3/TRBV12-4
D: .
size: .
J: TRBJ1-1
DNA: TGTGCCAGCAGTCCACAGGGAACTGAAGCTTTCTTT
CDR3: CASSPQGTEAFF

V: TRBV3-1/TRBV3-2
D: .
size: .
J: TRBJ2-7
DNA: TGTGCCAGCAGCCAAGACAGGTACCCAACCTACGAGCAGTACTTC
CDR3: CASSQDRYPTYEQYF

V: TRBV3-1/TRBV3-2
D: TRBD1
size: once
J: TRBJ2-5
DNA: TGTGCCAGCAGCCGGCCTGGGACAGCGTCTCAAGAGACCCAGTACTTC
CDR3: CASSRPGTASQETQYF

V: TRBV21-1
D: .
size: .
J: TRBJ1-6
DNA: TGTGCCAGCAGCAGTCGGTGGGGGAGCTCCTATAATTCACCCCTCCACTTT
CDR3: CASSSRWGSSYNSPLHF

V: TRBV27
D: .
size: .
J: TRBJ1-5
DNA: TGTGCTATTGGGGGCGGGGGCGGGGGTCCGCCCCAGCATTTT
CDR3: CAIGGGGGGPPQHF

V: TRBV27
D: .
size: .
J: TRBJ2-7
DNA: TGTGCCAGCAGTACCTCCGGGACCACCTACGAGCAGTACTTC
CDR3: CASSTSGTTYEQYF

V: TRBV24-1
D: .
size: .
J: TRBJ2-2
DNA: TGTGCCACCAGTGATTTAATGCCGGGAAACACCGGGGAGCTGTTTTTT
CDR3: CATSDLMPGNTGELFF

V: TRBV2
D: .
size: .
J: TRBJ2-3
DNA: TGTGCCAGCAGCCTAACGGGATTATCTAGCACAGATACGCAGTATTTT
CDR3: CASSLTGLSSTDTQYF

V: TRBV27
D: .
size: few
J: TRBJ1-2
DNA: TGTGCCAGCAGTTTAGGCAGGAACTATGGCTACACCTTC
CDR3: CASSLGRNYGYTF